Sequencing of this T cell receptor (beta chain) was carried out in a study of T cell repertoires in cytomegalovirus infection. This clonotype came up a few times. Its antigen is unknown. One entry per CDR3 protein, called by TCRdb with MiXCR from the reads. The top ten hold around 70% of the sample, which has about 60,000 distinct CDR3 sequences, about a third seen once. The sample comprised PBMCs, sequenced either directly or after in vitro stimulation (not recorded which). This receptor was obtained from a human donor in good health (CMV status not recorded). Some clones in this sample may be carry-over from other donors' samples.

The CDR3 DNA reads TGTGCCAGCAGCTTAGTGTCGGGCAGATACAACACTGAAGCTTTCTTT. Its translation: CASSLVSGRYNTEAFF. The rearrangement joins TRBV7-2 to TRBJ1-1; unclear D gene. The V end lost 1 base, the J end lost 2 bases, and 14 bases lay between the germline ends. CDR1 is SGHTA, CDR2 FQGNSA, per germline. CDR3 length: 16 amino acids.